This T cell receptor (beta chain) was recovered during a study of blood T cell repertoires in COVID-19. As for the study in general: The United States, Italy and Spain were the sources of the acute and convalescent COVID-19 samples. T cells, B-cell-depleted T cells, or PBMCs provided the cDNA or gDNA that served as material.

As originally analysed: Reference gene primer amplification yielded estimated nucleated cell counts. TCRdb keeps only in-frame clones here, not all; method: immunoSEQ multiplex PCR. For V, J and clone size, that table is used; D and trimming come from the DNA. The sample carries around 300,000 clones, about nine tenths recorded once. There are 15 residues in the CDR3. The ends lost 3 bases at V and 4 bases at J; junction bases unmatched: 4. Germline-derived CDR1 and CDR2 are LNHDA and SQIVND (reference sequence). The TCR sequence derives from a man aged 45-65 years with active or convalescent COVID-19. V and J are TRBV19 and TRBJ2-3; 10 positions match TRBD2. The sequencing input was peripheral blood. This CDR3 reads CASSILAGEPDTQYF. The DNA for the CDR3 is TGTGCCAGTAGTATTCTAGCGGGGGAACCAGATACGCAGTATTTT.